A single TCR beta chain is shown here with its context. What it binds is not known. These data belong to a study of OX40 agonist ivuxolimab in advanced cancers. Across the whole study: Every 2 weeks, patients received ivuxolimab intravenously, dosed at 0.01 to 10 mg/kg.

Sequencing was performed with immunoSEQ multiplex PCR; in TCRdb, only in-frame clones are kept and a portion is missing. The sample lists 100,000 to 130,000 clones; less than 95% were seen once. The germline gives CDR1 SGHRS, CDR2 YFSETQ. CDR3 length equals 13 residues. With V trimmed by 8 bases and J by 6 bases, 6 bases remained unmatched. Points from the study as a whole: At doses 0.1 to 3.0 mg/kg, CD4+ and CD8+ clones expanded. Averaging showed that CD8+ T cells had more expanded clones than CD4+ did.

The chain joins TRBV5-1 to TRBJ2-7, with 12 bases matching TRBD1. This material consisted of CD4+ or CD8+ T cells sorted from blood, taken in a trial of the OX40 agonist ivuxolimab. This clonotype was sampled from an adult with an advanced solid tumor such as melanoma, head and neck, liver or kidney cancer. CDR3 sequence (DNA): TGCGCCAGTTCCGGGACAGGGGGCCTCGAGCAGTACTTC. It yields the protein CASSGTGGLEQYF.